This entry lists 18 T cell receptor beta chains sequenced from one sample in a study of CD8 T cells in ankylosing spondylitis. TCRdb independently ran MiXCR on the 5' RACE reads; one entry per CDR3 protein. This table holds under 250,000 distinct CDR3 sequences, roughly 24% found once. Sequenced sample: blood, either unsorted or a sorted T cell fraction (not recorded which). Receptors were obtained from a male donor with ankylosing spondylitis or in good health (not recorded which).

The sample holds many counts of this clonotype. Compared with germline, one end of the junction differs, possibly owing to a read error. The chain recombines TRBV29-1 with TRBJ2-1, with TRBD2 identical over 15 bases. The CDR3 contains 17 residues. In germline, CDR1 is SQVTM, CDR2 ANQGSEA. The CDR3 spells CSVEGTSGRLRKNEQFF. The CDR3 DNA sequence: TGCAGCGTCGAAGGGACTAGCGGGAGGCTCAGGAAGAATGAGCAGTTCTTC.

This sequence joins TRBV18 and TRBJ2-3; D gene uncertain. The ends were cut back, 0 bases at V and 2 bases at J, with 6 bases in the middle. CDR3 length equals 14 residues. Germline assignment: CDR1 KGHSH and CDR2 LQKENI. The CDR3 DNA follows: TGTGCCAGCTCACCACCTACACACACAGATACGCAGTATTTT. This encodes CASSPPTHTDTQYF.

This clonotype occurred many times. V gene TRBV20-1 combines with J gene TRBJ2-5; no clear D. The germline V gene encodes CDR1 DFQATT and CDR2 SNEGSKA (reference sequence). This CDR3 is 11 amino acids long. Trimming cost V 5 bases and J 6 bases, with 10 bases left between them. CDR3 DNA: TGCAGTGCTGGCCCCCCCAAGACCCAGTACTTC. Translation gives CSAGPPKTQYF.

This clonotype showed up many times. The J gene is TRBJ2-7, the V gene TRBV5-5; 7 positions agree with TRBD2. Unmatched junction bases numbered 1, after V lost 1 base and J lost 6 bases. CDR1 and CDR2 from the germline V gene are SGHKS and YYEKEE (reference sequence). This CDR3 is 12 amino acids long. The CDR3 spells CASSLLAGEQYF. The CDR3 DNA reads as TGTGCCAGCAGCTTGTTAGCGGGCGAGCAGTACTTC.

This clonotype was observed many times. This chain joins TRBV9 and TRBJ2-1; 8 nucleotides agree with TRBD2. The J segment lost 8 bases and the V segment lost 0 bases, leaving 7 bases of the junction unmatched. The CDR3 has 15 residues. Per germline, CDR1 SGDLS and CDR2 YYNGEE. The CDR3 coding sequence is TGTGCCAGCAGCGTAGGCGGGACTAGGATGGATGAGCAGTTCTTC. Its protein product is CASSVGGTRMDEQFF.

The chain joins TRBV10-3 to TRBJ2-1; 9 positions match TRBD2. V shed 10 bases, J shed 6 bases, and the junction held 19 bases outside the gene matches. This CDR3 contains 17 residues. Germline assignment: CDR1 ENHRY and CDR2 SYGVKD. CDR3 sequence (DNA): TGTGCCACGGCCCCTCCGGGACTAGCCGGAGTGGGCAATGAGCAGTTCTTC. Translating gives CATAPPGLAGVGNEQFF.

This chain links TRBV29-1 with TRBJ1-1; D might be TRBD1 (5 bases). The CDR3 loop spans 14 amino acids. Germline CDR1 and CDR2: SQVTM and ANQGSEA. V was trimmed by 2 bases and J by 11 bases, leaving 21 bases between them. The CDR3 region has the DNA TGCAGCGTTGAAATGGAGACAGCCCCTATCGGGGCTTTCTTT. Amino acids: CSVEMETAPIGAFF.

This clonotype has ten or more counts. The chain carries TRBV4-2 and TRBJ2-7; unclear D gene. Germline CDR1 LGHNA, CDR2 YNFKEQ. The CDR3 runs to 13 residues. Trimming took off 4 bases at V and 6 bases at J, with 13 bases between the two ends. The CDR3, as DNA: TGTGCCAGCAGCCGCCCGGGTGTCGCCGAGCAGTACTTC. Its translation: CASSRPGVAEQYF.

The chain is built from TRBV9 and TRBJ2-1; 7 bases agree with TRBD2. V lost 4 bases and J lost 7; bases outside the gene matches: 8. The CDR3 has 14 residues. The germline CDR1 and CDR2 sequences are SGDLS and YYNGEE. CDR3 loop: CASSLTSQDNEQFF. In DNA form, the CDR3 reads TGTGCCAGCAGCCTGACTAGCCAGGATAATGAGCAGTTCTTC.

The gene calls are TRBV7-9 and TRBJ2-1; TRBD2 aligns across 13 bases. After removal of 5 bases from V and 0 bases from J, the junction contained 4 bases not matched to a gene. Germline V gene data show CDR1 as SEHNR and CDR2 as FQNEAQ (reference sequence). The CDR3 is made up of 17 amino acids. Here the CDR3 DNA reads TGTGCCAGCAGCACACTAGCGGGAGGGAGCTCCTACAATGAGCAGTTCTTC. Amino acid sequence: CASSTLAGGSSYNEQFF.

The chain has TRBV6-1 and TRBJ2-7, with D possibly TRBD1 on 5 matching bases. The CDR3 runs to 14 residues. V was pared by 5 bases and J by 3 bases, with 14 bases between. Germline V gene sequence: CDR1 MNHNS, CDR2 SASEGT. The CDR3 sequence is CASSKPGQLYEQYF. CDR3 nucleotide sequence: TGTGCCAGCAGTAAGCCAGGACAACTCTACGAGCAGTACTTC.

The chain is built from TRBV2 and TRBJ2-3, with 9 bases lining up with TRBD2. After removal of 8 bases from V and 6 bases from J, the junction contained 12 bases not matched to a gene. Germline CDR1 SNHLY, CDR2 FYNNEI. The CDR3 is 15 residues long. This CDR3 is CASQREAPIGDTQYF. The DNA for the CDR3 is TGTGCCAGCCAGCGGGAGGCACCTATAGGGGATACGCAGTATTTT.

The chain links TRBV10-3 to TRBJ2-1; TRBD1 matches 9 bases. The V and J ends lost 3 bases and 13 bases, in that order; junction bases with no gene match: 10. The CDR3 length is 14 residues. Germline values: CDR1 ENHRY, CDR2 SYGVKD. CDR3 protein: CAISDRTGDRAQFF. The CDR3 nucleotides read TGTGCCATCAGTGATAGGACAGGGGATCGAGCCCAGTTCTTC.

In DNA, the CDR3 is TGCAGTGCTACAGCGGGCCTCCCCTACGAGCAGTACTTC. Encoded protein: CSATAGLPYEQYF. V and J are TRBV20-1 and TRBJ2-7; possibly TRBD2 for D (6 bases). Between the trimmed V and J ends, which lost 4 bases and 2 bases, there was a span of 12 bases. The CDR3 runs 13 residues. CDR1 is DFQATT and CDR2 is SNEGSKA in the germline V gene (reference sequence).

This clonotype was recorded a few times. This rearrangement joins TRBV10-3 to TRBJ2-2; TRBD1 matches 7 bases. The CDR3 has 14 residues. Per germline, CDR1 ENHRY and CDR2 SYGVKD. Losses at the gene ends were 10 bases for V and 3 bases for J; bases not matched to a gene: 8. DNA for the CDR3: TGTGCCACCACGAACAGGGGTGACACCGGGGAGCTGTTTTTT. Its protein product is CATTNRGDTGELFF.

This clonotype was recorded many times. In DNA form, the CDR3 reads TGCGCCAGCAGCCAAGATAGGGCCTACGACTACGAGCAGTACTTC. Translating it yields CASSQDRAYDYEQYF. The V and J genes are TRBV4-1 and TRBJ2-7; D remains unclear. Germline CDR1 and CDR2: MGHRA and YSYEKL. The CDR3 has 15 residues. Trimming shortened V by 0 bases and J by 3 bases, and 12 bases separated the two germline ends.

This clonotype has only a few counts. One end of the junction fails to match germline, which may point to a read error. The rearrangement links TRBV29-1 to TRBJ2-1; 7 bases align to TRBD2. The CDR3 is made up of 14 amino acids. CDR1 SQVTM and CDR2 ANQGSEA come from the germline V gene. DNA for the CDR3: TGCAGCGTCCGGGCGGGAGCCTCCCACAATGAGCAGTTCTTC. Protein: CSVRAGASHNEQFF.

The chain employs TRBV6-5 and TRBJ2-4; D is possibly TRBD1 (5 bases). This CDR3 is built from 15 residues. Germline V gene sequence: CDR1 MNHEY, CDR2 SVGAGI. The V gene lost 0 bases and the J gene lost 4 bases, with 10 bases spanning the gap. CDR3 residues: CASSYSTRVKNIQYF. CDR3 nucleotides: TGTGCCAGCAGTTACTCGACCAGGGTGAAAAACATTCAGTACTTC.